The clone carrying this T cell receptor beta chain has at least ten counts. Its target is not known. This sample was taken from a study of T cells in Graves' hyperthyroidism and ophthalmopathy. Regarding the study as a whole: Also found in blood were most expanded thyroid clonotypes above 0.001. Ophthalmopathy was model-predicted a median around 6.1 months pre-onset.

Amplification of TCR beta CDR3 regions was performed using RNA transcripts as template. The study used the HTBI primer set for a first-round RT-PCR of the TCR CDR3. One entry per CDR3 protein results from TCRdb running MiXCR on the multiplex PCR reads. The sample lists roughly 180,000 distinct CDR3 sequences; about 17% were seen once. The CDR3 length is 12 residues. V dropped 6 bases and J dropped 0 bases, with 2 bases sitting between them. Per the germline V gene, CDR1 is LNHDA and CDR2 is SQIVND (reference sequence). This TCR derives from a woman in her forties or fifties with Graves' hyperthyroidism. Sequencing was done on a sample of blood. The chain carries TRBV19 and TRBJ1-4; D is ambiguous. DNA of the CDR3: TGTGCCAGTAGAACAACTAATGAAAAACTGTTTTTT. Its translation: CASRTTNEKLFF.